This is a list of T cell receptor beta chains from one sample in a study of T cells in tuberculosis. The protocol was immunoSEQ multiplex PCR, while the TCRdb copy is restricted to in-frame clones and leaves out a portion. The sample lists about 35,000 clones, under 95% occurring once. The source was PBMCs, collected at tuberculosis diagnosis. These receptors were collected from an adult with tuberculosis. The conserved cysteine and the conserved F or W are not part of the CDR3 here. The order of the fields is V gene, J gene, clone size, CDR3 protein. Not all rows give a size; the values are once, few, many and, for expanded clones, a class.

TRBV28	TRBJ2-1	-	ASSLSVLAGADEQF
TRBV5-1	TRBJ1-1	-	ASSWGQSGNTEAF
TRBV25-1	TRBJ1-2	-	ASSETSDYGYT
TRBV30	TRBJ1-2	-	AWSRTGPNYGYT
TRBV25-1	TRBJ1-1	-	ASSRQGPRTEAF
TRBV7-6	TRBJ2-3	-	ASSLGGTQY
TRBV5-1	TRBJ2-1	-	ASSSSSSSYNEQF
TRBV2	TRBJ2-7	few	ASTPDTTSYEQY
TRBV18	TRBJ1-1	-	ASSRQGTGGEAF
TRBV9	TRBJ2-5	-	ASSVEAGDQETQY
TRBV28	TRBJ2-7	-	ASSFRGNEQY
TRBV5-1	TRBJ2-7	-	ASSLTVSYEQY
TRBV4-2	TRBJ2-1	-	ASSPISGSPGGAYNEQF
TRBV30	TRBJ2-7	-	AWSFGSSEQY
TRBV2	TRBJ2-3	-	ATSGLAGTDTQY
TRBV28	TRBJ2-6	-	ASSSPWTSGSPGANVLT
TRBV5-6	TRBJ2-7	-	ASSVGDEQY
TRBV2	TRBJ2-3	-	ASRARDRGSTDTQY
TRBV30	TRBJ1-4	-	AWSGWGATNEKLF
TRBV30	TRBJ1-4	-	AWSRDRGEKLF
TRBV27	TRBJ1-2	-	ASSLSGLTGTYGYT
TRBV23-1	TRBJ1-5	-	ASSQSYRQAYSNQPQH
TRBV15	TRBJ2-3	-	ATSSASGAIRGTDTQY
TRBV29-1	TRBJ1-1	medium-sized	SVEGQGNTEAF
TRBV19	TRBJ2-4	-	ASRSGGSPKNIQY
TRBV5-1	TRBJ2-7	once	ASSLYPGGAEQY
TRBV4-1	TRBJ2-1	-	ASSHSGGAVYEQF
TRBV23-1	TRBJ1-5	-	ASASWTLGGQPQH
TRBV7-8	TRBJ2-5	few	ASSLLLGETQY
TRBV7-9	TRBJ1-2	-	ASSLLGDGYT
TRBV19	TRBJ2-2	once	ASSIMGSLTGELF
TRBV6-5	TRBJ1-2	-	ASSYEGDRDGYT
TRBV11-2	TRBJ2-3	few	ASSWTSGSTDTQY
TRBV27	TRBJ1-2	-	ASSLSSDRGDGYT
TRBV11-2	TRBJ1-2	-	ASSLIQGAMGYT
TRBV2	TRBJ1-1	-	ASSEAREFTEAF
TRBV6-5	TRBJ2-2	-	ASSYWRENTGELF
TRBV6-5	TRBJ1-3	-	ASSTTGEPGNTIY
TRBV9	TRBJ2-5	few	ASSVRSGGSETQY
TRBV6-1	TRBJ1-2	-	ASSDQGYGYT
TRBV7-8	TRBJ2-3	-	ASSPVRVGPGAQY
TRBV7-2	TRBJ2-1	-	ASSSHAGGRNEQF
TRBV20-1	TRBJ2-1	-	SAERTDEQF
TRBV30	TRBJ1-2	-	AWSVQWNYGYT
TRBV27	TRBJ2-1	-	ASSLIRMGRGEDNEQF
TRBV25-1	TRBJ2-3	-	ASSRDNRADTQY
TRBV9	TRBJ1-2	once	ASSGQSYGYT
TRBV4-2	TRBJ1-1	-	ASSQPGEGTEAF
TRBV28	TRBJ1-1	-	ASRQPGAGKAEAF
TRBV27	TRBJ1-1	-	ASSPTGAPGLVDTEAF
TRBV28	TRBJ1-3	-	ACGVSGNTIY
TRBV19	TRBJ2-1	-	ASSIPGLSDEQF
TRBV10-1	TRBJ2-7	-	ASSEGQVPYEQY
TRBV5-8	TRBJ2-5	-	ASSLLGGNWETQY